This entry features one T cell receptor beta chain sequence. This entry comes from a study of control samples from healthy donors and cancer patients. Generated by immunoSEQ multiplex PCR, the TCRdb table keeps only in-frame clones and is missing some. This table has about 94,000 clones, over 75% appearing once. The CDR3 has 15 residues. The V gene end was trimmed by 4 bases and the J gene end by 5 bases; junction bases not matched to a gene: 7. CDR1 and CDR2 from the germline V gene are SGDLS and YYNGEE. This TCR came from a young woman in good health. The chain links TRBV9 to TRBJ2-7; 12 bases are shared with TRBD2. The specimen sequenced was blood. In DNA, the CDR3 is TGTGCCAGCAGCCCCCGGCTAGCGGGGGGGCACGAGCAGTACTTC. Translation gives CASSPRLAGGHEQYF.